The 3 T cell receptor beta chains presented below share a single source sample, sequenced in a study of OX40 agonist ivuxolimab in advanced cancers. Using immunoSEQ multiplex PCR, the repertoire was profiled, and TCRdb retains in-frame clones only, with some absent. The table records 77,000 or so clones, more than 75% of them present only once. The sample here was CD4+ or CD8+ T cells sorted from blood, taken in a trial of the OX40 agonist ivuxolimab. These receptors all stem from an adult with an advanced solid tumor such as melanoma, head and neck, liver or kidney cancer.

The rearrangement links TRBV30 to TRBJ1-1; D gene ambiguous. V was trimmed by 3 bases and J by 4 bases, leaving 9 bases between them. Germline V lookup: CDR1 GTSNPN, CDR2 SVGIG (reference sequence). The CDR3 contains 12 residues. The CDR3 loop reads CAWRREGTEAFF. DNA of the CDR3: TGTGCCTGGAGGCGGGAGGGCACTGAAGCTTTCTTT.

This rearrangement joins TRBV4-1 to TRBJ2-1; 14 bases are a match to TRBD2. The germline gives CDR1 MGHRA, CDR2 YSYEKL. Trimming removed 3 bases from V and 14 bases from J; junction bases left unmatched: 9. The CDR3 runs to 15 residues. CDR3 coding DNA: TGCGCCAGCAGCCACAGGGGACTAGCGGGAGCCAGGGAGTTCTTC. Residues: CASSHRGLAGAREFF.

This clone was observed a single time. The DNA of the CDR3 is TGTGCCAGTAAGGGACATGGTAACTCTGGGGCCAACGTCCTGACTTTC. This gives the protein CASKGHGNSGANVLTF. J is TRBJ2-6 and V is TRBV19, with D perhaps matching TRBD1 (6 bases). V lost 7 bases and J lost 0, with 13 bases in between. This CDR3 has 16 amino acids. Germline V gene data show CDR1 as LNHDA and CDR2 as SQIVND (reference sequence).